The T cell receptor beta chain described here comes from a study of shared T cell receptors in the human thymus. Some clones are missing from TCRdb's copy, which holds only in-frame ones; the method was immunoSEQ multiplex PCR. The sample has approximately 730,000 clones, approximately 85% seen once. With 8 bases removed from V and 5 bases from J, the gap between germline ends came to 6 bases. This CDR3 comprises 11 residues. CDR1 is MDHEN, CDR2 SYDVKM, per germline. This sample also appeared in a second study, on human thymus T cells. That work states: Apparent bias marked the V and J gene usage of thymic and blood repertoires. Unrelated individuals were reported by related research to share highly overlapping thymic repertoires.

Sequences were obtained from thymocytes. The rearrangement links TRBV28 to TRBJ2-2; D is undetermined. This TCR was recovered from a girl in the first two years of life with a congenital heart defect. CDR3 residues: CASESTGELFF. The CDR3 DNA is TGTGCCAGCGAGTCAACCGGGGAGCTGTTTTTT.